This T cell receptor beta chain was recorded in a study of T cells in Graves' hyperthyroidism and ophthalmopathy. The CDR3 is 15 residues long. The V gene's germline CDR1 is SGHAT and CDR2 FQNNGV. V was pared by 5 bases and J by 3 bases, with 6 bases of the junction left unmatched. RNA transcripts yielded amplified TCR beta CDR3 regions. Primed by the HTBI set, a first-round RT-PCR was run on the TCR CDR3. TCRdb analysed the multiplex PCR reads with MiXCR anew, one entry per CDR3 protein. The table records around 420,000 distinct CDR3 sequences, 15% to 17% of them present only once. Sequenced: blood. The genes are TRBV11-2 and TRBJ2-5, with TRBD2 matching over 10 bases. The sequence derives from a woman under 30 with Graves' hyperthyroidism. The CDR3 DNA is TGTGCCAGCAGCGCACTAGCGGGGAAGGAAGAGACCCAGTACTTC. It translates to CASSALAGKEETQYF.